Reported below is one T cell receptor beta chain. Antigen: not known. Libraries were prepared by immunoSEQ multiplex PCR; TCRdb keeps only in-frame clonotypes and omits some of them. This table has approximately 8,400 clones, just over 85% appearing once. Brentuximab vedotin exposure varied, and every patient relapsed after autologous stem cell transplantation. Magnetic depletion of unwanted cells isolated CD4+ T cells from thawed PBMCs. The sample is drawn from a study of PD-1 blockade in classical Hodgkin lymphoma. Study observations and caveats: Among the patients, those starting nivolumab under 1 year after ASCT were excluded. The diversity seen at baseline in complete responders resembled that of newly diagnosed patients. Factors driving the repertoire differences, possibly disease activity or prior therapy, remain undefined. Reports indicated that newly diagnosed patients had lower baseline TCR diversity than healthy donors did.

The germline V gene encodes CDR1 SGHDN and CDR2 FVKESK. The germline V and J ends were trimmed by 0 bases and 6 bases, with 10 bases remaining between them. The CDR3 is 14 amino acids. This receptor was obtained from a human donor with classical Hodgkin lymphoma. The input for sequencing was CD4+ T cells from blood, taken at baseline. The rearrangement uses TRBV14 and TRBJ2-3, with D uncertain. CDR3 region: CASSQDLGLDTQYF. Here the CDR3 DNA reads TGTGCCAGCAGCCAAGATTTGGGTCTTGATACGCAGTATTTT.